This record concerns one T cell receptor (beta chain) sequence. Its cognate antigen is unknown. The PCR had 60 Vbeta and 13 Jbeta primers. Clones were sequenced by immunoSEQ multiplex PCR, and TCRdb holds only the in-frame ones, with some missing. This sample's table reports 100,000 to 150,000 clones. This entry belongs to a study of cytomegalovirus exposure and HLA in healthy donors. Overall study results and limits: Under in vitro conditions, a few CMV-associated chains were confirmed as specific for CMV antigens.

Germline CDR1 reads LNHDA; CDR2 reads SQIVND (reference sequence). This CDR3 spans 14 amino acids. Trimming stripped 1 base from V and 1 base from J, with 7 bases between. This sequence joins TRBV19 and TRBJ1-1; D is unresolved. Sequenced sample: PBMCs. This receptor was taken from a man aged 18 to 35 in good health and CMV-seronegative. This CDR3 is CASSIGGQNTEAFF. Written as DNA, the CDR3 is TGTGCCAGTAGTATAGGAGGCCAGAACACTGAAGCTTTCTTT.